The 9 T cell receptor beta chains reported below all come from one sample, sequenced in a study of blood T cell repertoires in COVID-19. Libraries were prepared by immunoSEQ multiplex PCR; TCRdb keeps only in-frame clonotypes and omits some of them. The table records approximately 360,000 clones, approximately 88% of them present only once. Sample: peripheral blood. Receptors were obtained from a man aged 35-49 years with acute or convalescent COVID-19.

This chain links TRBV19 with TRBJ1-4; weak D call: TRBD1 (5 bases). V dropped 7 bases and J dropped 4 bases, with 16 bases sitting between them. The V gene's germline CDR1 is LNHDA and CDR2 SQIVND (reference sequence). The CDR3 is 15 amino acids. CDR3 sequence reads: CASTRGGVLNEKLFF. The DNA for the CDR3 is TGTGCCAGTACCAGAGGAGGGGTCCTTAATGAAAAACTGTTTTTT.

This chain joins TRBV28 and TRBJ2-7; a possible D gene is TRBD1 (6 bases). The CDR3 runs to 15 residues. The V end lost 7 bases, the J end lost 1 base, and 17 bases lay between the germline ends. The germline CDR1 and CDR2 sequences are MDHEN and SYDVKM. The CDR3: CASNSVGQPSYEQYF. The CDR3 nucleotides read TGTGCCAGCAACTCGGTGGGACAACCGTCCTACGAGCAGTACTTC.

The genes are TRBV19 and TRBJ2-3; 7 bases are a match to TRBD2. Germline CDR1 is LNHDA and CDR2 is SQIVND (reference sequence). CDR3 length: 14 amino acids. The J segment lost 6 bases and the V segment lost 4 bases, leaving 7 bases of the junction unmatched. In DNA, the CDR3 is TGTGCCAGTAGTAGAACAAGGACTAGTGATACGCAGTATTTT. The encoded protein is CASSRTRTSDTQYF.

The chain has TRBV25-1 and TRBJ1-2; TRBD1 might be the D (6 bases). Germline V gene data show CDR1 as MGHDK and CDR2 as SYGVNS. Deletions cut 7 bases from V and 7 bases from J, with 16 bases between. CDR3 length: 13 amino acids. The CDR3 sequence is CASTGTGFVGYTF. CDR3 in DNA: TGTGCCAGCACCGGTACAGGGTTTGTTGGCTACACCTTC.

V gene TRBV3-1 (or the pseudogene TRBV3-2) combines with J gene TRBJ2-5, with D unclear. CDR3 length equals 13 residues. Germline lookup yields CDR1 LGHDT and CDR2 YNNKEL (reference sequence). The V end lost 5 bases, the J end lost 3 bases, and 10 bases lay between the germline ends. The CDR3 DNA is TGTGCCAGCAGCTTCTATAAGAAAGAGACCCAGTACTTC. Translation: CASSFYKKETQYF.

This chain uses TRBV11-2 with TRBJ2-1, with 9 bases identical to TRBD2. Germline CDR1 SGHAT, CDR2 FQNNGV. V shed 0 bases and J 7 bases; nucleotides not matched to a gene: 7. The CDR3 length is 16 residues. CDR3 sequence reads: CASSLERGRALNEQFF. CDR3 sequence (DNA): TGTGCCAGCAGCTTAGAACGCGGGAGGGCCCTAAATGAGCAGTTCTTC. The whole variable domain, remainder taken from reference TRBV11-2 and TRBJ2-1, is EAGVAQSPRYKIIEKRQSVAFWCNPISGHATLYWYQQILGQGPKLLIQFQNNGVVDDSQLPKDRFSAERLKGVDSTLKIQPAKLEDSAVYLCASSLERGRALNEQFFGPGTRLTVL.

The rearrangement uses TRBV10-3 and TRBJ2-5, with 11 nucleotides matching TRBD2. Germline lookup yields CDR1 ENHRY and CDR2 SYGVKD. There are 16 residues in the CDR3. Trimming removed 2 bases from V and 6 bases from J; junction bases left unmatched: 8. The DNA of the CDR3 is TGTGCCATCAGTGAGACTAGCGGGAGTCCGGTGCAGACCCAGTACTTC. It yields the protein CAISETSGSPVQTQYF.

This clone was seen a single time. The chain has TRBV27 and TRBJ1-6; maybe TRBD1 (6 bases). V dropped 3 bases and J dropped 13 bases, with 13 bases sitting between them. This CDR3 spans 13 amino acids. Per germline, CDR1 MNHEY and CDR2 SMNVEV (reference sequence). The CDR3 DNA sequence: TGTGCCAGCAGTTTCTTAACAGGGACCCCCCTCCACTTT. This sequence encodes CASSFLTGTPLHF.

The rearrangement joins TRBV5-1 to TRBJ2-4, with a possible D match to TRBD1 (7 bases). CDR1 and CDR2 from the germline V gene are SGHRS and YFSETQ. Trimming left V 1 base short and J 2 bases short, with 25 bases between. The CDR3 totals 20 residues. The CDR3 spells CASSLIGGAGGMRPKNIQYF. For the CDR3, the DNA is TGCGCCAGCAGCTTGATAGGGGGCGCCGGAGGGATGAGGCCCAAAAACATTCAGTACTTC.